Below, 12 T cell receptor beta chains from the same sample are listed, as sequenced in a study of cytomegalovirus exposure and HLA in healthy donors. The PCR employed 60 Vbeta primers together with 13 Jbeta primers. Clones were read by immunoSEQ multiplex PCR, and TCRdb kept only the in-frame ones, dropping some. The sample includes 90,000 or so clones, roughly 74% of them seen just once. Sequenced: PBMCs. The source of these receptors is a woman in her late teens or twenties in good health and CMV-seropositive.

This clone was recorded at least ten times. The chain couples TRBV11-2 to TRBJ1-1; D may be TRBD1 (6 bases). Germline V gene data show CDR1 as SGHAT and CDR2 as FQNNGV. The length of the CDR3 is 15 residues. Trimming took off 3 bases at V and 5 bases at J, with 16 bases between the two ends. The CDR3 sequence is CASSLVWRGGTEAFF. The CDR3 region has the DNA TGTGCCAGCAGCTTGGTGTGGAGGGGGGGAACTGAAGCTTTCTTT.

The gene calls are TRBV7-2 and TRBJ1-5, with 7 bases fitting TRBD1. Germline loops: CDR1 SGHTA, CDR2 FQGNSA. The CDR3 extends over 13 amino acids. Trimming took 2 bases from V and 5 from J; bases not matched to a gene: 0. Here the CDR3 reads CASSLQGDQPQHF. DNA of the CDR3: TGTGCCAGCAGCTTACAGGGGGATCAGCCCCAGCATTTT.

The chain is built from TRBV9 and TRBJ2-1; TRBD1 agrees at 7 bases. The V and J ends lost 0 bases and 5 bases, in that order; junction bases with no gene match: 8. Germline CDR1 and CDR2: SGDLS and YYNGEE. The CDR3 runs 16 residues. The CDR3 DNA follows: TGTGCCAGCAGCGTAGGTAGCCGGGACAGAAACAATGAGCAGTTCTTC. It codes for CASSVGSRDRNNEQFF. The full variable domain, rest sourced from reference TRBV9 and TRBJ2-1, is DSGVTQTPKHLITATGQRVTLRCSPRSGDLSVYWYQQSLDQGLQFLIQYYNGEERAKGNILERFSAQQFPDLHSELNLSSLELGDSALYFCASSVGSRDRNNEQFFGPGTRLTVL.

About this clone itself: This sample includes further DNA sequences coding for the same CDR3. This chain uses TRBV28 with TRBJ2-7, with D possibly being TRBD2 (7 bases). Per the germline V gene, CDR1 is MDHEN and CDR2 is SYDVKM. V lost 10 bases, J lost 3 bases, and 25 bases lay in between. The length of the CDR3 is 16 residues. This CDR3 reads CAIQMTGGANYYEQYF. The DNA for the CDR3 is TGTGCCATCCAAATGACGGGGGGCGCCAATTACTACGAGCAGTACTTC.

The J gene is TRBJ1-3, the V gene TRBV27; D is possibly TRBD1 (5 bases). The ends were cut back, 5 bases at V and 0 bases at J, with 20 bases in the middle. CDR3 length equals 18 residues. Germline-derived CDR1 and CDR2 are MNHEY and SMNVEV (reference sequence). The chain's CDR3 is CASSPGGPGSYSGNTIYF. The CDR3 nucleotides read TGTGCCAGCAGTCCCGGGGGACCGGGATCATACTCTGGAAACACCATATATTTT.

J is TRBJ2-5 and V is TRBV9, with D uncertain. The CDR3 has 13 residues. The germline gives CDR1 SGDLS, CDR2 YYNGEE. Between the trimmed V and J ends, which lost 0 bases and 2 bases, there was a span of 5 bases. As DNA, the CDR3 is TGTGCCAGCAGCGTAGCTTTTCAAGAGACCCAGTACTTC. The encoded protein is CASSVAFQETQYF.

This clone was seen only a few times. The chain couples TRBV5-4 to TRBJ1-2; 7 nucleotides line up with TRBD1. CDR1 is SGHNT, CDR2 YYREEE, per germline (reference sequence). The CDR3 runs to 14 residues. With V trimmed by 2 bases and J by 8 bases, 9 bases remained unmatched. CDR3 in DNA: TGTGCCAGCAGCTTTCAACAGGGGCACGTCGGCTACACCTTC. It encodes CASSFQQGHVGYTF.

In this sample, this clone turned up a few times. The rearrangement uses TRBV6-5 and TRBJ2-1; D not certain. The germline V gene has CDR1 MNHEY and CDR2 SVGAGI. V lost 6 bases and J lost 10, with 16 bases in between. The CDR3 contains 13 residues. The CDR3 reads CASSRDGYGEQFF. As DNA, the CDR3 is TGTGCCAGCAGCCGAGACGGGTACGGGGAGCAGTTCTTC.

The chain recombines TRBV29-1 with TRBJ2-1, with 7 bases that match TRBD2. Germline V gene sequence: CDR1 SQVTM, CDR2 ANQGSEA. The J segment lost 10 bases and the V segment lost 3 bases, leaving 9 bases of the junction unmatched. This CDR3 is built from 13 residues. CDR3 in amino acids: CSVEEGGPREQFF. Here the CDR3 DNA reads TGCAGCGTTGAGGAGGGAGGGCCGAGGGAGCAGTTCTTC.

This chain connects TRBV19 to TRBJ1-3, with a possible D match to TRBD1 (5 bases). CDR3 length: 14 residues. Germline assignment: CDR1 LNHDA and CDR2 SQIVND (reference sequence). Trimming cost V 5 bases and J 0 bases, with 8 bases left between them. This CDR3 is CASSPGVSGNTIYF. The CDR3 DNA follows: TGTGCCAGTAGTCCGGGGGTCTCTGGAAACACCATATATTTT.

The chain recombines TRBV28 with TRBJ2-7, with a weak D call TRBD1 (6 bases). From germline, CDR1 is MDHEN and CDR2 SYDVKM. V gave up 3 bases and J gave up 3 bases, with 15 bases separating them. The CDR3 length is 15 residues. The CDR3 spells CASSLKTEGVYEQYF. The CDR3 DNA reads TGTGCCAGCAGTTTGAAGACAGAGGGGGTCTACGAGCAGTACTTC. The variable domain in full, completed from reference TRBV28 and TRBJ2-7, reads DVKVTQSSRYLVKRTGEKVFLECVQDMDHENMFWYRQDPGLGLRLIYFSYDVKMKEKGDIPEGYSVSREKKERFSLILESASTNQTSMYLCASSLKTEGVYEQYFGPGTRLTVT.

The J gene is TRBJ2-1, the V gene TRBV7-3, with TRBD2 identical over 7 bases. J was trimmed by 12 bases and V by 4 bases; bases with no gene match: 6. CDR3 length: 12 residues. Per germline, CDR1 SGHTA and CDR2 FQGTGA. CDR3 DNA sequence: TGTGCCAGCAGCTCCAGAACGGGGGGGCAGTTCTTC. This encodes CASSSRTGGQFF.